Below, 21 T cell receptor beta chains from the same sample are listed, as sequenced in a study of early T cells in non-severe SARS-CoV-2 infection. TCRdb reanalysed the 5' RACE reads using MiXCR and keeps one entry per CDR3 protein. This table has about 64,000 distinct CDR3 sequences, roughly a fifth appearing once. The material sequenced was whole blood, taken at baseline. These receptors all come from an adult who was a healthcare worker with PCR-confirmed SARS-CoV-2 infection or an uninfected control (not recorded which).

This clonotype appeared many times. The rearrangement links TRBV12-3 or TRBV12-4 to TRBJ1-6; TRBD1 is a possible D gene (5 bases). Trimming shortened V by 6 bases and J by 9 bases, and 9 bases separated the two germline ends. The length of the CDR3 is 12 residues. The CDR3 DNA is TGTGCCAGCAGCTCAGGGAGTTCACCCCTCCACTTT. It specifies CASSSGSSPLHF.

This clonotype was seen only a few times. V usage is TRBV10-3 and J usage is TRBJ1-1; D unclear. V was pared by 3 bases and J by 5 bases, with 4 bases between. The CDR3 loop spans 11 amino acids. CDR1 ENHRY and CDR2 SYGVKD come from the germline V gene. This CDR3 is CAISEGTEAFF. The CDR3 DNA sequence: TGTGCCATCAGTGAAGGAACTGAAGCTTTCTTT.

The rearrangement joins TRBV20-1 to TRBJ2-1; no reliable D call. Looked up from germline, CDR1 is DFQATT and CDR2 is SNEGSKA (reference sequence). The V and J ends lost 3 bases and 7 bases respectively, with 10 bases between them. There are 12 residues in the CDR3. The CDR3 sequence is CSARGPLNEQFF. The CDR3 DNA is TGCAGTGCTAGGGGTCCTTTAAATGAGCAGTTCTTC.

In this sample, this clonotype turned up a few times. This chain joins TRBV27 and TRBJ2-7; D gene uncertain. The V end was cut by 4 bases, the J end by 0 bases, with 10 bases between. CDR3 length: 14 residues. Germline CDR1 is MNHEY and CDR2 is SMNVEV (reference sequence). CDR3 DNA sequence: TGTGCCAGCAGTTCCCCCGCCCCCTCCTACGAGCAGTACTTC. Its protein product is CASSSPAPSYEQYF.

This clonotype was found many times. The chain combines TRBV11-2 with TRBJ2-3, with 13 bases matching TRBD2. Germline lookup yields CDR1 SGHAT and CDR2 FQNNGV. The CDR3 runs to 15 residues. Losses at the gene ends were 4 bases for V and 5 bases for J; bases not matched to a gene: 3. CDR3 region: CASSSWTSGGDTQYF. CDR3 in DNA: TGTGCCAGCAGCTCTTGGACTAGCGGGGGAGATACGCAGTATTTT.

The CDR3: CASSFTEAFF. The CDR3 region has the DNA TGTGCCAGCAGCTTTACTGAAGCTTTCTTT. V usage is TRBV7-9 and J usage is TRBJ1-1; D not certain. V was clipped by 3 bases and J by 5 bases, with 1 base between them. The CDR3 runs 10 residues. Germline V lookup: CDR1 SEHNR, CDR2 FQNEAQ (reference sequence).

The CDR3: CASRFGTANTEAFF. For the CDR3, the DNA is TGTGCCAGCAGATTTGGGACGGCGAACACTGAAGCTTTCTTT. The chain uses TRBV7-8 and TRBJ1-1; D possibly corresponds to TRBD1 (5 bases). CDR1 SGHVS and CDR2 FQNEAQ come from the germline V gene. The ends were cut back, 6 bases at V and 1 base at J, with 12 bases in the middle. The CDR3 loop spans 14 amino acids.

This clonotype showed up just once. The genes are TRBV13 and TRBJ2-7, with 10 bases that match TRBD1. The germline gives CDR1 PRHDT, CDR2 FYEKMQ (reference sequence). CDR3 length: 14 amino acids. V gave up 3 bases and J gave up 5 bases; unmatched junction bases: 4. CDR3 nucleotide sequence: TGTGCCAGCAGCTTTGGGACAGGGGTGGACGAGCAGTACTTC. This translates into CASSFGTGVDEQYF.

The table lists this clonotype with a few counts. The rearrangement links TRBV7-2 to TRBJ1-2; D call uncertain. CDR1 SGHTA and CDR2 FQGNSA come from the germline V gene. V was clipped by 3 bases and J by 1 base, with 3 bases between them. The CDR3 runs 12 residues. CDR3 loop: CASSFVNYGYTF. The CDR3 DNA reads as TGTGCCAGCAGCTTTGTTAACTATGGCTACACCTTC.

V and J are TRBV2 and TRBJ2-7; a possible D gene is TRBD2 (5 bases). In germline, CDR1 is SNHLY, CDR2 FYNNEI. CDR3 length: 14 amino acids. V shed 0 bases and J shed 5 bases, with 11 bases lying between them. The CDR3 here is CASSEALAGDEQYF. The CDR3 DNA reads TGTGCCAGCAGTGAAGCGCTTGCGGGCGACGAGCAGTACTTC.

This clonotype came up once. The V and J genes are TRBV12-3 or TRBV12-4 and TRBJ1-1; D gene unclear. The CDR3 has 14 amino acids. Trimming cost V 5 bases and J 3 bases, with 13 bases left between them. CDR3 protein: CASSRTGRDTEAFF. The CDR3 DNA sequence: TGTGCCAGCAGTCGAACCGGACGGGACACTGAAGCTTTCTTT.

The chain joins TRBV3-1 to TRBJ1-2; D gene uncertain. Trimming cost V 0 bases and J 6 bases, with 11 bases left between them. Germline CDR1 is LGHDT and CDR2 is YNNKEL (reference sequence). The CDR3 has 14 amino acids. CDR3 in amino acids: CASSQDTVSNGYTF. CDR3 bases: TGTGCCAGCAGCCAAGATACGGTCTCGAATGGCTACACCTTC.

CDR3 residues: CASRKRGAKDTQYF. The CDR3 DNA is TGTGCCAGCAGGAAGAGGGGGGCAAAAGATACGCAGTATTTT. The chain joins TRBV3-1 to TRBJ2-3, with D perhaps TRBD1 or TRBD2 (6 bases each). Per the germline V gene, CDR1 is LGHDT and CDR2 is YNNKEL (reference sequence). This CDR3 spans 14 amino acids. V was cut by 6 bases and J by 5 bases, with 15 bases left in between.

This rearrangement joins TRBV5-6 to TRBJ2-7, with D maybe TRBD1 (5 bases). The germline CDR1 and CDR2 sequences are SGHDT and YYEEEE. CDR3 length equals 14 residues. V shed 0 bases and J shed 3 bases, with 10 bases lying between them. In DNA form, the CDR3 reads TGTGCCAGCAGCTTGGCAGGTAGGGGCTACGAGCAGTACTTC. As protein: CASSLAGRGYEQYF.

This clonotype was detected a few times. The CDR3: CASSTGLFNEQYF. As DNA, the CDR3 is TGTGCCAGCAGCACCGGACTATTCAACGAGCAGTACTTC. The chain has TRBV6-5 and TRBJ2-7, with D maybe TRBD2 (6 bases). The CDR3 extends over 13 amino acids. V was cut by 6 bases and J by 5 bases, with 14 bases left in between. Looked up from germline, CDR1 is MNHEY and CDR2 is SVGAGI.

A few counts support this clonotype. V and J are TRBV2 and TRBJ2-2; 9 bases are shared with TRBD2. This CDR3 region has 16 residues. The V segment lost 7 bases and the J segment 2 bases; nucleotides outside the gene matches: 8. The germline V gene has CDR1 SNHLY and CDR2 FYNNEI. Here the CDR3 DNA reads TGTGCCAGCAAGCGGGGGACTAGCCCCAACACCGGGGAGCTGTTTTTT. Its translation: CASKRGTSPNTGELFF.

The chain recombines TRBV20-1 with TRBJ1-1; 9 nucleotides match TRBD1. With 2 bases clipped from V and 5 bases from J, the junction kept 9 bases outside the gene matches. The CDR3 is 15 amino acids. Looked up from germline, CDR1 is DFQATT and CDR2 is SNEGSKA (reference sequence). This CDR3 reads CSARPAGTGRTEAFF. In nucleotides, the CDR3 is TGCAGTGCTAGACCGGCCGGGACAGGGAGGACTGAAGCTTTCTTT.

This clonotype was picked up many times. This sequence joins TRBV5-4 and TRBJ2-1; D is undetermined. Germline CDR1 SGHNT, CDR2 YYREEE (reference sequence). V was trimmed by 2 bases and J by 0 bases, leaving 12 bases between them. CDR3 length: 16 residues. The CDR3: CASSFVLSSSYNEQFF. DNA for the CDR3: TGTGCCAGCAGCTTTGTCCTGTCGTCCTCCTACAATGAGCAGTTCTTC. The full variable domain, rest sourced from reference TRBV5-4 and TRBJ2-1, is ETGVTQSPTHLIKTRGQQVTLRCSSQSGHNTVSWYQQALGQGPQFIFQYYREEENGRGNFPPRFSGLQFPNYSSELNVNALELDDSALYLCASSFVLSSSYNEQFFGPGTRLTVL.

The chain uses TRBV9 and TRBJ1-1; no clear D. The CDR3 is 13 amino acids. With 1 base removed from V and 1 base from J, the gap between germline ends came to 5 bases. CDR1 is SGDLS, CDR2 YYNGEE, per germline. This CDR3 reads CASSVTANTEAFF. The DNA of the CDR3 is TGTGCCAGCAGCGTAACGGCGAACACTGAAGCTTTCTTT. The full variable domain, completed using reference TRBV9 and TRBJ1-1, is DSGVTQTPKHLITATGQRVTLRCSPRSGDLSVYWYQQSLDQGLQFLIQYYNGEERAKGNILERFSAQQFPDLHSELNLSSLELGDSALYFCASSVTANTEAFFGQGTRLTVV.

This clonotype was seen repeatedly, ten times or more. The rearrangement joins TRBV10-3 to TRBJ1-1, with D possibly matching TRBD1 (5 bases). V was shortened by 0 bases and J by 1 base, with 9 bases between the two germline ends. This CDR3 comprises 15 residues. Germline CDR1 and CDR2: ENHRY and SYGVKD. CDR3 coding DNA: TGTGCCATCAGTGAGTCAAGAGACAGGAACACTGAAGCTTTCTTT. Protein sequence: CAISESRDRNTEAFF.

This clonotype was seen a few times. The V gene is TRBV7-3, the J gene TRBJ1-3; maybe TRBD1 (6 bases). CDR3 length: 13 residues. Germline V gene sequence: CDR1 SGHTA, CDR2 FQGTGA. V gave up 5 bases and J gave up 4 bases, with 9 bases separating them. Written as DNA, the CDR3 is TGTGCCAGCAGCACAGGGCCAGGAAACACCATATATTTT. This gives the protein CASSTGPGNTIYF.